Shown below are 4 T cell receptor beta chains from a single sample sequenced in a study of T cells in Graves' hyperthyroidism and ophthalmopathy (dated by TCRdb to the late 2010s). The library came from multiplex PCR. Instrument used: Illumina HiSeq 2000. The TCR beta CDR3 regions were amplified from the RNA transcripts. A first-round RT-PCR of the TCR CDR3 used the HTBI primer set with the Qiagen OneStep RT-PCR kit. TCRdb applied fastp at Q25 and MiXCR to the public reads, then kept only in-frame beta chains. CDR3 protein duplicates are merged, each entry listing the most common genes and DNA. This sample holds 550,000 to 850,000 distinct CDR3 sequences; approximately 19% were observed only once. The ten largest clones capture over 15% of the sample. Sequenced sample: blood. The receptors here all came from a woman in her forties or fifties with Graves' hyperthyroidism that later progressed to Graves' ophthalmopathy.

This clonotype was observed at least ten times. The CDR3 sequence is CASSPTRASYNEQFF. For the CDR3, the DNA is TGTGCCAGCAGCCCCACTAGAGCCTCCTACAATGAGCAGTTCTTC. The V call is TRBV3-1, the J call TRBJ2-1; TRBD2 might be the D (5 bases). With 4 bases removed from V and 0 bases from J, the gap between germline ends came to 10 bases. CDR3 length equals 15 residues. Germline CDR1 LGHDT, CDR2 YNNKEL (reference sequence).

This clonotype was detected ten times or more. The genes are TRBV6-1 and TRBJ2-3; the D call may be TRBD1 or TRBD2 (6 bases each). Germline-derived CDR1 and CDR2 are MNHNS and SASEGT. The CDR3 loop spans 15 amino acids. V was shortened by 5 bases and J by 4 bases, with 16 bases between the two germline ends. CDR3 DNA sequence: TGTGCCAGCAGTCTAAGGGGGGACCTCGCAGATACGCAGTATTTT. Translated, it gives CASSLRGDLADTQYF.

The chain is built from TRBV30 and TRBJ1-2; D gene ambiguous. V was cut by 3 bases and J by 7 bases, with 9 bases left in between. Looked up from germline, CDR1 is GTSNPN and CDR2 is SVGIG (reference sequence). This CDR3 region has 11 residues. CDR3 amino acids: CAWSAVGGYTF. CDR3 DNA: TGTGCCTGGAGCGCAGTAGGTGGCTACACCTTC.

This clonotype was observed at least ten times. The chain employs TRBV3-1 and TRBJ2-7; 7 bases match TRBD1. Germline CDR1 LGHDT, CDR2 YNNKEL (reference sequence). The V gene end was trimmed by 3 bases and the J gene end by 6 bases; junction bases not matched to a gene: 8. The CDR3 consists of 14 residues. The CDR3 protein is CASSQGRGFSEQYF. CDR3 sequence (DNA): TGTGCCAGCAGCCAGGGCAGGGGGTTTAGCGAGCAGTACTTC.